Listed here are 9 T cell receptor beta chains from one sample, sequenced in a study of blood T cell repertoires in COVID-19. Generated by immunoSEQ multiplex PCR, the TCRdb table keeps only in-frame clones and is missing some. Of 50,000 to 70,000 clones listed, 80% to 95% are singletons. Sequencing was done on a sample of peripheral blood. The receptors here all came from a human donor with active COVID-19. The donor label of this sample is uncertain.

The J gene is TRBJ1-6, the V gene TRBV3-1 (or the pseudogene TRBV3-2), with TRBD1 identical over 7 bases. J gave up 6 bases and V 0 bases, and 5 bases lay outside the gene matches. Germline loops: CDR1 LGHDT, CDR2 YNNKEL (reference sequence). The CDR3 has 16 residues. The CDR3 region has the DNA TGTGCCAGCAGCCAAGATGGGGGACAGACTAATTCACCCCTCCACTTT. Protein product: CASSQDGGQTNSPLHF.

Comments on this clone: Other DNA sequences within the sample encode an identical CDR3. This chain joins TRBV5-4 and TRBJ1-1, with no clear D. The CDR3 sequence is 14 residues long. Germline V gene sequence: CDR1 SGHNT, CDR2 YYREEE (reference sequence). V gave up 0 bases and J gave up 1 base, with 7 bases separating them. In DNA form, the CDR3 reads TGTGCCAGCAGCTTGGACACAAAGAACACTGAAGCTTTCTTT. Its translation is CASSLDTKNTEAFF.

J is TRBJ1-1 and V is TRBV28, with 12 bases matching TRBD1. Trimming took 6 bases from V and 5 from J; bases not matched to a gene: 7. CDR3 length: 15 amino acids. Germline V gene lookup returns CDR1 MDHEN and CDR2 SYDVKM. In DNA, the CDR3 is TGTGCCAGCAGCCGGGACAGGGGGCGAGGGACTGAAGCTTTCTTT. Translating gives CASSRDRGRGTEAFF.

The J gene is TRBJ2-1, the V gene TRBV9; 10 bases map to TRBD2. Germline V gene sequence: CDR1 SGDLS, CDR2 YYNGEE. CDR3 length: 15 residues. The V gene end was trimmed by 0 bases and the J gene end by 8 bases; junction bases not matched to a gene: 5. The DNA of the CDR3 is TGTGCCAGCAGCGTAGGGGCTAGCGGGAGTTATGAGCAGTTCTTC. Protein product: CASSVGASGSYEQFF.

This rearrangement joins TRBV3-1 (or the pseudogene TRBV3-2) to TRBJ2-4; D is unresolved. From germline, CDR1 is LGHDT and CDR2 YNNKEL (reference sequence). V was clipped by 1 base and J by 5 bases, with 6 bases between them. CDR3 length equals 13 residues. The CDR3 loop reads CASSQAGENIQYF. DNA for the CDR3: TGTGCCAGCAGCCAAGCGGGTGAAAACATTCAGTACTTC.

This sequence joins TRBV4-3 and TRBJ1-4; a possible D gene is TRBD1 (6 bases). The V and J ends lost 0 bases and 3 bases respectively, with 8 bases between them. This CDR3 is 15 amino acids long. Germline CDR1 reads LGHNA; CDR2 reads YSLEER. CDR3: CASSQDNRANEKLFF. In nucleotides, the CDR3 is TGCGCCAGCAGCCAAGATAACAGGGCTAATGAAAAACTGTTTTTT.

This chain connects TRBV6-5 to TRBJ1-1; D unresolved. CDR1 and CDR2 from the germline V gene are MNHEY and SVGAGI. Trimming took 7 bases from V and 6 from J, leaving 18 bases between them. This CDR3 region has 14 residues. CDR3 nucleotide sequence: TGTGCCAGCACCCTCGGGAGGGCCCGATCTGAAGCTTTCTTT. Protein: CASTLGRARSEAFF.

The chain employs TRBV2 and TRBJ2-2, with no clear D. The CDR3 runs to 13 residues. The ends were cut back, 9 bases at V and 1 base at J, with 9 bases in the middle. Germline loops: CDR1 SNHLY, CDR2 FYNNEI. The chain's CDR3 is CASIPGNTGELFF. CDR3 sequence (DNA): TGTGCCAGTATCCCGGGGAACACCGGGGAGCTGTTTTTT.

The rearrangement uses TRBV18 and TRBJ1-5, with D tentatively TRBD1 (5 bases). V was pared by 6 bases and J by 5 bases, with 14 bases between. This CDR3 region has 14 residues. Germline-derived CDR1 and CDR2 are KGHSH and LQKENI. CDR3: CASSPTDQDQPQHF. In nucleotides, the CDR3 is TGTGCCAGCTCCCCGACAGACCAAGATCAGCCCCAGCATTTT.